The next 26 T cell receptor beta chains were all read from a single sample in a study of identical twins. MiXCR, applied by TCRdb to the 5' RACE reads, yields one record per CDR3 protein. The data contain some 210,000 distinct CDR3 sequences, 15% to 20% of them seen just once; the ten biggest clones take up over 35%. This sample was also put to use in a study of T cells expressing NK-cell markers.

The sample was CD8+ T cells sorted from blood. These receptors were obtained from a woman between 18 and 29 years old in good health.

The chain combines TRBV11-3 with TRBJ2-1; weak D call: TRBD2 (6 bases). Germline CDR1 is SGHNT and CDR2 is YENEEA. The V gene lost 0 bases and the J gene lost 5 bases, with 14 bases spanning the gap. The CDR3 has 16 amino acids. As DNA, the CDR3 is TGTGCCAGCAGCTTAGATGCTGGGGGGTTTAACAATGAGCAGTTCTTC. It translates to CASSLDAGGFNNEQFF.

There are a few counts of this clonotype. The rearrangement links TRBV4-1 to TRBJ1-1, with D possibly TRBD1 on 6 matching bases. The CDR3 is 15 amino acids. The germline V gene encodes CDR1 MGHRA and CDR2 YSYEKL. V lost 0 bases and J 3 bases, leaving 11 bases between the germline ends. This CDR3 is CASSQEGHLDTEAFF. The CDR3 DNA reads TGCGCCAGCAGCCAAGAGGGACACCTCGACACTGAAGCTTTCTTT.

CDR3 nucleotides: TGTGCCAGCCCCCAGGGACTAGCGGGGCAAGAGACCCAGTACTTC. It is translated as CASPQGLAGQETQYF. The chain employs TRBV2 and TRBJ2-5, with 13 bases aligning to TRBD2. CDR3 length: 15 residues. Trimming at V came to 8 bases and at J to 2 bases, leaving 5 bases not matched to a gene. CDR1 is SNHLY, CDR2 FYNNEI, per germline.

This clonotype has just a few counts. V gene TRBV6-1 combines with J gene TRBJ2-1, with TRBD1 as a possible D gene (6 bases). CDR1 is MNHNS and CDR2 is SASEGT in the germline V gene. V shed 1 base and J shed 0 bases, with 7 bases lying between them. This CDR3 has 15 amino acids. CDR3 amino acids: CASSEGTASYNEQFF. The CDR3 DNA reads TGTGCCAGCAGTGAAGGGACAGCCTCCTACAATGAGCAGTTCTTC.

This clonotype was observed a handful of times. The CDR3, as DNA: TGCAGTGCTACCCCTGAAGCTTTCTTT. It codes for CSATPEAFF. The V and J genes are TRBV20-1 and TRBJ1-1; D unclear. V shed 4 bases and J shed 6 bases, with 3 bases lying between them. CDR1 and CDR2 from the germline V gene are DFQATT and SNEGSKA (reference sequence). The CDR3 is made up of 9 amino acids.

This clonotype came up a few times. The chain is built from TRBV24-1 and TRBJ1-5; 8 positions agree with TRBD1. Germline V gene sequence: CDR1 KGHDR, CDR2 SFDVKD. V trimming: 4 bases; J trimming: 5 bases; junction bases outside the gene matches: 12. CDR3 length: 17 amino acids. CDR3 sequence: CATSDLCGQGGDQPQHF. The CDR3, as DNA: TGTGCCACCAGTGACCTTTGCGGACAGGGCGGGGATCAGCCCCAGCATTTT.

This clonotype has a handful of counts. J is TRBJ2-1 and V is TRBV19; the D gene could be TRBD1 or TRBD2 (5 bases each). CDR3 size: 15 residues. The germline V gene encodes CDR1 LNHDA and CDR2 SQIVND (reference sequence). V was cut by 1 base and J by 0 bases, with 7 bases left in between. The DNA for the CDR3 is TGTGCCAGTAGTATAGTGAGGGGCTCCTACAATGAGCAGTTCTTC. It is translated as CASSIVRGSYNEQFF.

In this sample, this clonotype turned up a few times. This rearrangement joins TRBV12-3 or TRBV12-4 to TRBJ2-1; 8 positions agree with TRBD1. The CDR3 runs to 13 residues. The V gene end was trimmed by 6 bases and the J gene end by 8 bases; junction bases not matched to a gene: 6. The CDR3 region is CASRRDRPDEQFF. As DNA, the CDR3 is TGTGCCAGCAGGAGGGACAGGCCGGATGAGCAGTTCTTC.

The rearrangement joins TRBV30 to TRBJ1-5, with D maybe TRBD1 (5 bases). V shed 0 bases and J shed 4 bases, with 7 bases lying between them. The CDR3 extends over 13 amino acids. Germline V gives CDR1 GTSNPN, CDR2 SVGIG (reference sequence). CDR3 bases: TGTGCCTGGAGTGTTTCAGGGAATCAGCCCCAGCATTTT. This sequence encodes CAWSVSGNQPQHF.

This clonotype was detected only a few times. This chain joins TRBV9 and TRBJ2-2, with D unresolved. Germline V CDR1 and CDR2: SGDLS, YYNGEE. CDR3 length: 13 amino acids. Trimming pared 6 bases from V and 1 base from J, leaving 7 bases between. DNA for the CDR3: TGTGCCAGCAAGCCGGTGAACACCGGGGAGCTGTTTTTT. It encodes CASKPVNTGELFF.

Here the CDR3 DNA reads TGCGCCAGCAGCCAAGGGGTGGTACGCGGAGGGAGCCCCTACGAGCAGTACTTC. It codes for CASSQGVVRGGSPYEQYF. This chain connects TRBV4-3 to TRBJ2-7; perhaps TRBD2 as D (6 bases). CDR1 LGHNA and CDR2 YSLEER come from the germline V gene. The germline V and J ends were trimmed by 1 base and 2 bases, with 21 bases remaining between them. CDR3 size: 18 residues.

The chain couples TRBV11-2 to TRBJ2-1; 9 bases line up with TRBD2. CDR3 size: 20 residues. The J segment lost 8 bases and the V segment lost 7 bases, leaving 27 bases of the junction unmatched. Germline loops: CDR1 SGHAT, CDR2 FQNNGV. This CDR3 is CASIIEGVLRTSAPLDEQFF. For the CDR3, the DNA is TGTGCCAGCATCATTGAGGGGGTCCTAAGGACTAGCGCCCCCCTCGATGAGCAGTTCTTC. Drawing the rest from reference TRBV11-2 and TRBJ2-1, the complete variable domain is EAGVAQSPRYKIIEKRQSVAFWCNPISGHATLYWYQQILGQGPKLLIQFQNNGVVDDSQLPKDRFSAERLKGVDSTLKIQPAKLEDSAVYLCASIIEGVLRTSAPLDEQFFGPGTRLTVL.

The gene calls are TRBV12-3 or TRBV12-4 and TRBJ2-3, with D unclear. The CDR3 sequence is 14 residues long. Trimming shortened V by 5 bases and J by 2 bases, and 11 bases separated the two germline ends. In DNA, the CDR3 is TGTGCCAGCAGTCCCAGGACGGTCACAGATACGCAGTATTTT. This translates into CASSPRTVTDTQYF.

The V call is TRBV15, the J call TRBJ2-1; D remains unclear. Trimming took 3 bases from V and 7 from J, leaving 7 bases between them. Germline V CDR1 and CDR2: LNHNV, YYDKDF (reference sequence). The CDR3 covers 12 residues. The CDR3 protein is CATSSQDNEQFF. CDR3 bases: TGTGCCACCAGCAGCCAAGATAATGAGCAGTTCTTC.

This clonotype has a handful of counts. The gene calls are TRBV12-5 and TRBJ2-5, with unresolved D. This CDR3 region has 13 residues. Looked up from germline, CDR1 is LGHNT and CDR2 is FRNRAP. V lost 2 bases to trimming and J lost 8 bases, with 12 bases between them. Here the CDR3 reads CASGLPSQVTQYF. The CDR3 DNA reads TGTGCTAGTGGTTTGCCGTCTCAGGTTACCCAGTACTTC.

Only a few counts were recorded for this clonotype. CDR3 loop: CSARDPGTRETQYF. CDR3 sequence (DNA): TGCAGTGCTAGAGATCCGGGGACGCGAGAGACCCAGTACTTC. This sequence joins TRBV20-1 and TRBJ2-5; TRBD1 or TRBD2 may be the D gene (5 bases each). In germline, CDR1 is DFQATT, CDR2 SNEGSKA (reference sequence). The CDR3 consists of 14 residues. V shed 0 bases and J shed 4 bases, with 12 bases lying between them.

CDR3 nucleotides: TGCAGTGCTAGTTATAGACTAGCGGGAGGCGATGTCTACGAGCAGTACTTC. Translation gives CSASYRLAGGDVYEQYF. V is TRBV20-1 and J is TRBJ2-7; 13 positions match TRBD2. CDR3 size: 17 residues. The ends lost 3 bases at V and 3 bases at J; junction bases unmatched: 11. The germline V gene encodes CDR1 DFQATT and CDR2 SNEGSKA (reference sequence).

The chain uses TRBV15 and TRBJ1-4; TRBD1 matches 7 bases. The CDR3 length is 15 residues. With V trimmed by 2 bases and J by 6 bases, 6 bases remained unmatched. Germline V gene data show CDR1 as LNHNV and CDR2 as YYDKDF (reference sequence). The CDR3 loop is CATSRKTGRDEKLFF. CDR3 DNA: TGTGCCACCAGCAGAAAGACAGGGAGGGATGAAAAACTGTTTTTT.

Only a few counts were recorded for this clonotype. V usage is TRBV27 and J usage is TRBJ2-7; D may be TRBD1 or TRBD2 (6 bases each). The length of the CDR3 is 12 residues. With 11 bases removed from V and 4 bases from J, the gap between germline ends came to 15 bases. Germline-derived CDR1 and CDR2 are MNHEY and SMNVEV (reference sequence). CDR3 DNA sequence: TGTGCCGCGGGACATAGTAGTTACGAGCAGTACTTC. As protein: CAAGHSSYEQYF.

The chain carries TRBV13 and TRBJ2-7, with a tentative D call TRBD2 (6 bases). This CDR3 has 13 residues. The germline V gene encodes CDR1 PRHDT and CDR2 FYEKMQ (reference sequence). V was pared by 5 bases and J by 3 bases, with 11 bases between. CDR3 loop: CASSRDSFYEQYF. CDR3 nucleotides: TGTGCCAGCAGCCGGGACTCTTTCTACGAGCAGTACTTC. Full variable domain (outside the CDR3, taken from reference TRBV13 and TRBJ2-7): AAGVIQSPRHLIKEKRETATLKCYPIPRHDTVYWYQQGPGQDPQFLISFYEKMQSDKGSIPDRFSAQQFSDYHSELNMSSLELGDSALYFCASSRDSFYEQYFGPGTRLTVT.

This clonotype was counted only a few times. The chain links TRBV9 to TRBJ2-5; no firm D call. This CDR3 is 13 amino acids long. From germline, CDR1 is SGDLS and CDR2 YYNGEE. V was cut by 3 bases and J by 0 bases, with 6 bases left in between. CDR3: CASSDKYQETQYF. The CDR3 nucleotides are TGTGCCAGCAGCGACAAGTACCAAGAGACCCAGTACTTC.

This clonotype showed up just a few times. CDR3 protein: CASGVAGQETQYF. CDR3 DNA sequence: TGTGCCAGCGGAGTTGCAGGCCAAGAGACCCAGTACTTC. The V gene is TRBV28, the J gene TRBJ2-5; D is unresolved. The CDR3 totals 13 residues. V lost 8 bases, J lost 1 base, and 11 bases lay in between. The germline gives CDR1 MDHEN, CDR2 SYDVKM.

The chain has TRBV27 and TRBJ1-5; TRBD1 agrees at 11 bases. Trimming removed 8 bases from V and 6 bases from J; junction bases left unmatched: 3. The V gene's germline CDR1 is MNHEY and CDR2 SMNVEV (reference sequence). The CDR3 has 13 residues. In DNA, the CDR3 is TGTGCCAGCGGACAGGGGGCCGGTCAGCCCCAGCATTTT. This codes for CASGQGAGQPQHF.

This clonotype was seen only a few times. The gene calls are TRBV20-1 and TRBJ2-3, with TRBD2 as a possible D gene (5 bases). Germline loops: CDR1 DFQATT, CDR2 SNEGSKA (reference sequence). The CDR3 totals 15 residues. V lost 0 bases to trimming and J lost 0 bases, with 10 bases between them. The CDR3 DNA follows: TGCAGTGCTAGAGATCCCCTAGCTAGCACAGATACGCAGTATTTT. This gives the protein CSARDPLASTDTQYF.

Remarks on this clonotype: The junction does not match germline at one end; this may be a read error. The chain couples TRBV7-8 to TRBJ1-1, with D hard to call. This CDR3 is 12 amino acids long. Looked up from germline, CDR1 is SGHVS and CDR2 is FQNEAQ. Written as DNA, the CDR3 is TGTGCCTGCAGCTTCTCCACCGCTGAAGCTTTCTTT. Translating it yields CACSFSTAEAFF.

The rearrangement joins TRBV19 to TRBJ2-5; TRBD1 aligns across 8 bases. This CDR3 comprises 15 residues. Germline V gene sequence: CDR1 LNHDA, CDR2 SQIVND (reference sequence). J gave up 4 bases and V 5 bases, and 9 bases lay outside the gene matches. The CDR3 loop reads CASSSSGQVGETQYF. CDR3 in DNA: TGTGCCAGTAGTTCGTCGGGACAGGTAGGAGAGACCCAGTACTTC.